The rows below give T cell receptor beta chains drawn from one sample of a study of a mutant IDH1 vaccine in newly diagnosed glioma. These receptors have no identified antigens. Assay used: immunoSEQ multiplex PCR; TCRdb lists only in-frame clones, some missing. This table holds around 23,000 clones, approximately 80% found once. The source material was PBMCs, sampled from a glioma patient whose treatment included an IDH1 peptide vaccine. Receptors originate from a man aged 35-49 years with glioma. CDR3s include the opening cysteine and the closing phenylalanine or tryptophan. Only part of the rows carry a size: once, few, many, or a class if the clone is expanded.

j_call | v_call | clone_size | cdr3_length | cdr3_aa
TRBJ1-1 | TRBV5-6 | few | 16 | CASSLEGRGLGTEAFF
TRBJ1-5 | TRBV7-2 | . | 13 | CASSLRHNQPQHF
TRBJ2-2 | TRBV27 | . | 13 | CASRGQGTGELFF
TRBJ1-1 | TRBV14 | . | 17 | CASSQSTRASGRTEAFF
TRBJ2-2 | TRBV4-1 | . | 16 | CASSQEQGYNTGELFF
TRBJ1-1 | TRBV6-6 | . | 14 | CASSPIDRDTEAFF
TRBJ2-3 | TRBV10-2 | . | 18 | CASRPMSTEYSSTDTQYF
TRBJ1-1 | TRBV19 | few | 16 | CASSTRDFSMNTEAFF
TRBJ2-3 | TRBV19 | . | 12 | CASSPTTDTQYF
TRBJ2-3 | TRBV18 | . | 14 | CASSAGTGGDTQYF